The 29 T cell receptor beta chains in this list originate from one sample, sequenced in a study of control samples from healthy donors and cancer patients. Clones were read by immunoSEQ multiplex PCR, and TCRdb kept only the in-frame ones, dropping some. The table records about 110,000 clones, around 89% of them present only once. The sequenced sample consisted of PBMCs. Receptors were obtained from a woman aged 60-70 years with lung cancer.

CDR3 DNA sequence: TGTGCCAGTAGTATAGACCCCTCCCACGTGGACAGGGTTCTACCCCCTAACTATGGCTACACCTTC. It encodes CASSIDPSHVDRVLPPNYGYTF. The gene calls are TRBV19 and TRBJ1-2; TRBD1 matches at 8 bases. CDR3 size: 22 residues. The junction had 21 bases not matched to a gene; V was cut back by 0 bases and J by 0 bases. Germline CDR1 reads LNHDA; CDR2 reads SQIVND (reference sequence).

The V and J genes are TRBV5-1 and TRBJ2-2; D tentatively reads TRBD1 or TRBD2 (5 bases each). This CDR3 region has 15 residues. The ends were cut back, 4 bases at V and 1 base at J, with 11 bases in the middle. The germline gives CDR1 SGHRS, CDR2 YFSETQ. Written as DNA, the CDR3 is TGCGCCAGCAGCCCGGGACGCTTGAACACCGGGGAGCTGTTTTTT. Amino acids: CASSPGRLNTGELFF.

V and J are TRBV27 and TRBJ1-4, with a tentative D call TRBD1 (5 bases). CDR1 is MNHEY and CDR2 is SMNVEV in the germline V gene (reference sequence). Trimming removed 4 bases at V and 2 bases at J, with 11 bases between. The CDR3 is made up of 15 amino acids. CDR3 DNA: TGTGCCAGCAGTTCCTTCGGGGGGACTAATGAAAAACTGTTTTTT. It translates to CASSSFGGTNEKLFF.

In DNA, the CDR3 is TGTGCTAGTGGTTTGGGGACAGGGGCCGGATCCTACAATGAGCAGTTCTTC. Amino acid sequence: CASGLGTGAGSYNEQFF. This chain connects TRBV12-5 to TRBJ2-1; 9 bases align to TRBD1. Germline assignment: CDR1 LGHNT and CDR2 FRNRAP. This CDR3 has 17 residues. Trimming at V came to 1 base and at J to 1 base, leaving 5 bases not matched to a gene.

J is TRBJ1-1 and V is TRBV6-2 or TRBV6-3; 9 bases align to TRBD1. Germline CDR1 is MNHEY and CDR2 is SVGEGT. This CDR3 region has 18 residues. Losses at the gene ends were 0 bases for V and 1 base for J; bases not matched to a gene: 9. The CDR3 bases are TGTGCCAGCAGTTACTCACGTCGGGACAGGGCCTCGAACACTGAAGCTTTCTTT. It specifies CASSYSRRDRASNTEAFF.

The J gene is TRBJ1-1, the V gene TRBV3-1 (or the pseudogene TRBV3-2); D is unclear. Germline values: CDR1 LGHDT, CDR2 YNNKEL (reference sequence). This CDR3 region has 14 residues. Trimming removed 3 bases from V and 0 bases from J, with 8 bases in between. CDR3: CASSHDTMNTEAFF. The CDR3, as DNA: TGTGCCAGCAGCCACGACACCATGAACACTGAAGCTTTCTTT.

Remarks on this clone: Other DNA sequences from this sample encode an identical CDR3 as well. The chain couples TRBV11-2 to TRBJ2-2; D is perhaps TRBD1 or TRBD2 (6 bases each). CDR1 and CDR2 from the germline V gene are SGHAT and FQNNGV. Trimming stripped 3 bases from V and 6 bases from J, with 20 bases between. The CDR3 sequence is 17 residues long. The CDR3 reads CASSFGGPGARSGELFF. The CDR3 DNA is TGTGCCAGCAGCTTTGGGGGGCCGGGGGCCCGGTCCGGGGAGCTGTTTTTT.

This clone appeared a single time. The J gene is TRBJ1-1, the V gene TRBV5-5; no clear D. V was clipped by 0 bases and J by 2 bases, with 5 bases between them. This CDR3 is 13 amino acids long. Germline CDR1 SGHKS, CDR2 YYEKEE (reference sequence). CDR3 DNA: TGTGCCAGCAGCTTGGTGCCTAACACTGAAGCTTTCTTT. Translation: CASSLVPNTEAFF. Filled out from reference TRBV5-5 and TRBJ1-1, the complete variable domain reads DAGVTQSPTHLIKTRGQQVTLRCSPISGHKSVSWYQQVLGQGPQFIFQYYEKEERGRGNFPDRFSARQFPNYSSELNVNALLLGDSALYLCASSLVPNTEAFFGQGTRLTVV.

V is TRBV7-2 and J is TRBJ2-3, with TRBD2 identical over 9 bases. Germline V gene lookup returns CDR1 SGHTA and CDR2 FQGNSA. V gave up 3 bases and J gave up 5 bases; unmatched junction bases: 3. This CDR3 has 14 amino acids. CDR3 coding DNA: TGTGCCAGCAGCTTCCTTAGCGGGAGAGATACGCAGTATTTT. It translates to CASSFLSGRDTQYF.

CDR3 in amino acids: CASRTGDTEAFF. The CDR3 region has the DNA TGCGCCAGTCGGACAGGGGACACTGAAGCTTTCTTT. The chain uses TRBV5-1 and TRBJ1-1, with 9 bases that match TRBD1. The CDR3 covers 12 residues. J was trimmed by 3 bases and V by 8 bases; bases with no gene match: 2. CDR1 is SGHRS and CDR2 is YFSETQ in the germline V gene.

The chain employs TRBV5-1 and TRBJ2-2; 9 bases fit TRBD1. CDR3 size: 13 residues. Germline V gives CDR1 SGHRS, CDR2 YFSETQ. Losses at the gene ends were 5 bases for V and 7 bases for J; bases not matched to a gene: 3. The CDR3 DNA is TGCGCCAGCAGTCGACAGGGGGACGGGGAGCTGTTTTTT. It yields the protein CASSRQGDGELFF.

The chain combines TRBV7-2 with TRBJ2-5; 7 nucleotides align to TRBD2. Germline CDR1 reads SGHTA; CDR2 reads FQGNSA. Trimming cost V 2 bases and J 3 bases; bases outside gene matches: 3. The CDR3 is 14 residues long. The CDR3 loop reads CASSLSLAEETQYF. The CDR3 nucleotides are TGTGCCAGCAGCTTAAGTCTAGCGGAAGAGACCCAGTACTTC.

J is TRBJ2-2 and V is TRBV28; 8 bases match TRBD1. This CDR3 contains 15 residues. Germline-derived CDR1 and CDR2 are MDHEN and SYDVKM. V dropped 5 bases and J dropped 6; count of bases not matched to a gene: 8. This CDR3 is CASSPPRTGPGELFF. CDR3 sequence (DNA): TGTGCCAGCAGTCCCCCTCGGACAGGGCCCGGGGAGCTGTTTTTT. The full variable domain, in which reference TRBV28 and TRBJ2-2 provide the parts outside the CDR3, is DVKVTQSSRYLVKRTGEKVFLECVQDMDHENMFWYRQDPGLGLRLIYFSYDVKMKEKGDIPEGYSVSREKKERFSLILESASTNQTSMYLCASSPPRTGPGELFFGEGSRLTVL.

The chain has TRBV2 and TRBJ1-2; 8 bases align to TRBD1. V gave up 6 bases and J gave up 7 bases; unmatched junction bases: 10. CDR1 and CDR2 from the germline V gene are SNHLY and FYNNEI. CDR3 size: 14 residues. DNA of the CDR3: TGTGCCAGCAGCGATGAGACAGGGGCCCGTGGCTACACCTTC. This encodes CASSDETGARGYTF.

V gene TRBV2 combines with J gene TRBJ2-5; 9 positions agree with TRBD2. The CDR3 is 15 amino acids. The germline CDR1 and CDR2 sequences are SNHLY and FYNNEI. V gave up 6 bases and J gave up 1 base; unmatched junction bases: 6. DNA for the CDR3: TGTGCCAGCAGAGGGCTAGCGGGGATCCAAGAGACCCAGTACTTC. Translation gives CASRGLAGIQETQYF.

The CDR3 region has the DNA TGTGCCAGCAGCTCCGGACAGGGGGTGACTGAAGCTTTCTTT. This gives the protein CASSSGQGVTEAFF. This chain uses TRBV7-3 with TRBJ1-1; 10 nucleotides align to TRBD1. This CDR3 spans 14 amino acids. Germline loops: CDR1 SGHTA, CDR2 FQGTGA. With 4 bases clipped from V and 5 bases from J, the junction kept 4 bases outside the gene matches.

The genes are TRBV4-1 and TRBJ1-2, with no clear D. The CDR3 runs to 14 residues. Between the trimmed V and J ends, which lost 3 bases and 7 bases, there was a span of 15 bases. CDR1 is MGHRA and CDR2 is YSYEKL in the germline V gene. The CDR3 DNA sequence: TGCGCCAGCAGCCAGCAAGGGATAGTGGTTGGCTACACCTTC. This codes for CASSQQGIVVGYTF.

The chain carries TRBV3-1 (or the pseudogene TRBV3-2) and TRBJ2-7; possibly TRBD1 for D (6 bases). Trimming removed 4 bases from V and 2 bases from J, with 18 bases in between. This CDR3 has 16 amino acids. Germline V gene data show CDR1 as LGHDT and CDR2 as YNNKEL (reference sequence). The DNA for the CDR3 is TGTGCCAGCAGCCCCCCGACAGGACGGGATGCCTACGAGCAGTACTTC. Its protein product is CASSPPTGRDAYEQYF.

The chain joins TRBV19 to TRBJ1-5, with 7 bases matching TRBD1. The length of the CDR3 is 15 residues. The trim removed 5 bases at V and 5 bases at J, leaving 9 bases unmatched. In germline, CDR1 is LNHDA, CDR2 SQIVND (reference sequence). The DNA for the CDR3 is TGTGCCAGTAGTGGCCGGACAGGTGTTGATCAGCCCCAGCATTTT. This codes for CASSGRTGVDQPQHF.

The chain recombines TRBV19 with TRBJ1-3, with D unresolved. Germline CDR1 LNHDA, CDR2 SQIVND (reference sequence). V lost 3 bases to trimming and J lost 4 bases, with 10 bases between them. CDR3 length: 14 amino acids. In nucleotides, the CDR3 is TGTGCCAGTAGTATTGACCAGGAGGGAAACACCATATATTTT. Its translation: CASSIDQEGNTIYF.

The rearrangement uses TRBV19 and TRBJ1-2; 8 bases fit TRBD1. The CDR3 length is 12 residues. V lost 11 bases and J lost 8; bases outside the gene matches: 10. Germline values: CDR1 LNHDA, CDR2 SQIVND (reference sequence). The CDR3 is CASGTGGRGYTF. As DNA, the CDR3 is TGTGCCTCCGGGACAGGAGGGAGAGGCTACACCTTC.

V usage is TRBV7-8 and J usage is TRBJ1-6; TRBD1 agrees at 7 bases. Germline V gene sequence: CDR1 SGHVS, CDR2 FQNEAQ. V was pared by 2 bases and J by 7 bases, with 8 bases of the junction left unmatched. The CDR3 has 16 amino acids. For the CDR3, the DNA is TGTGCCAGCAGCTTAACGGGACAGAGCACAAATTCACCCCTCCACTTT. Translation: CASSLTGQSTNSPLHF.

The chain uses TRBV12-3 or TRBV12-4 and TRBJ2-7; D remains ambiguous. Trimming shortened V by 6 bases and J by 0 bases, and 9 bases separated the two germline ends. The CDR3 spans 13 residues. CDR3 loop: CASRPTGSYEQYF. The CDR3 DNA sequence: TGTGCCAGCAGGCCCACCGGCTCCTACGAGCAGTACTTC.

The V call is TRBV27, the J call TRBJ2-1; TRBD2 aligns across 14 bases. This CDR3 region has 17 residues. J lost 3 bases, V lost 5 bases, and 6 bases had no gene match. Germline V gene lookup returns CDR1 MNHEY and CDR2 SMNVEV (reference sequence). The CDR3 DNA sequence: TGTGCCAGCAGTCCCGGGACTAGCGGGAGTTTCTACAATGAGCAGTTCTTC. Amino acids: CASSPGTSGSFYNEQFF.

The chain combines TRBV19 with TRBJ1-2, with no clear D. Germline V gene lookup returns CDR1 LNHDA and CDR2 SQIVND (reference sequence). The CDR3 totals 15 residues. Deletions cut 7 bases from V and 0 bases from J, with 15 bases between. The CDR3 region is CASIRTDKTNYGYTF. DNA of the CDR3: TGTGCCAGTATCCGGACGGATAAAACTAACTATGGCTACACCTTC. Complete variable domain (other parts from reference TRBV19 and TRBJ1-2): DGGITQSPKYLFRKEGQNVTLSCEQNLNHDAMYWYRQDPGQGLRLIYYSQIVNDFQKGDIAEGYSVSREKKESFPLTVTSAQKNPTAFYLCASIRTDKTNYGYTFGSGTRLTVV.

The CDR3 coding sequence is TGTGCCAGTAGTGGACTACAGCTTAGCAATCAGCCCCAGCATTTT. Its protein is CASSGLQLSNQPQHF. The chain employs TRBV19 and TRBJ1-5; no firm D call. CDR3 length: 15 amino acids. V lost 5 bases and J lost 0, with 11 bases in between. The germline CDR1 and CDR2 sequences are LNHDA and SQIVND (reference sequence).

V and J are TRBV11-2 and TRBJ2-5; D might be TRBD2 (5 bases). The V gene's germline CDR1 is SGHAT and CDR2 FQNNGV. The length of the CDR3 is 14 residues. V lost 2 bases and J 4 bases, leaving 11 bases between the germline ends. The CDR3 sequence: CASSLSQRRETQYF. The CDR3 nucleotides read TGTGCCAGCAGCTTAAGTCAGCGGAGAGAGACCCAGTACTTC.

V gene TRBV6-5 combines with J gene TRBJ2-7; TRBD2 aligns across 8 bases. CDR1 and CDR2 (germline): MNHEY, SVGAGI. Unmatched junction bases numbered 5, after V lost 5 bases and J lost 5 bases. The length of the CDR3 is 13 residues. This chain's CDR3 is CASSPGGGNEQYF. In nucleotides, the CDR3 is TGTGCCAGCAGTCCGGGGGGGGGTAACGAGCAGTACTTC.

This chain links TRBV12-3 or TRBV12-4 with TRBJ1-1; D is perhaps TRBD1 (5 bases). CDR3 length equals 13 residues. The V end was cut by 2 bases, the J end by 4 bases, with 8 bases between. The CDR3 loop reads CASSLLGGTEAFF. DNA for the CDR3: TGTGCCAGCAGTTTACTCGGGGGCACTGAAGCTTTCTTT.